This TCR beta chain is drawn from a study of blood T cell repertoires in COVID-19 (dated by TCRdb to the early 2020s). Describing the broader study: Samples covering the acute and convalescent phases of COVID-19 were provided by collaborators in the United States, Italy and Spain. The dataset comprised deeply sampled blood TCRbeta repertoires from subjects exposed to, actively infected with, or recovered from COVID-19. Where available, HLA class I and class II types were obtained from metadata supplied by the sample provider rather than from assay-based typing. The samples were drawn from the first 160 participants of the ongoing ImmuneRACE study and from 1,200 or so subjects provided by 6 global collaborators. A freely available public database, intended as a resource for researchers studying the immune response to SARS-CoV-2, is where the repertoires were released. Nearly every sample came with metadata listing a de-identified subject ID, COVID-19 status, age in years and sex. The material from the prospective study consisted of cDNA or gDNA derived from T cells, B-cell-depleted T cells, or PBMCs. Here is what the overall study found, with its caveats: Clinical and demographic metadata were provided uncurated, with the amount varying by source and participant.

Each collaborating institution followed its own protocols to collect whole blood in K2EDTA tubes. Collaborator samples were shipped for TCRbeta analysis as frozen whole blood, isolated PBMCs, or DNA extracted from either sample type. Relative to germline, V is missing 3 bases and J is missing 6 bases, with 4 bases of the junction outside any gene match. CDR1 and CDR2 (WSHSY, SAAADI) derive from the germline V gene. Reading from cysteine to phenylalanine, the CDR3 counts 15 amino acids. The CDR3 DNA has 45 bases and is translated from base 1. This clone was found once. This clone's antigen is unknown. Base qualities are missing; no much larger clone stands one base away. TCRbeta CDR3 regions were amplified from genomic DNA by means of the immunoSEQ Assay, a bias-controlled multiplex PCR. In the paper's pipeline: The number of nucleated cells in each sample was estimated by amplification of reference gene primers within the assay. To quantify the absolute abundance of each unique TCRbeta CDR3 rearrangement, sequence reads were collapsed and filtered. For each sample, productive Simpson clonality was calculated as the square root of Simpson's diversity index over productive rearrangements. Here the immuneACCESS table is served through TCRdb, limited to in-frame sequences with V and J called. Missing clones are a known gap in these copies; in checked studies unresolved V genes cover under half, and the rest lacks a known reason. The DNA gave D and trimming, while V, J and clone size come from that table. This sample is represented by about 410,000 clones; roughly 89% of them were singletons. The ten largest clones add up to approximately 1.4% of the sample.

The V gene is TRBV10-2 and the J gene is TRBJ2-5; the junction holds 13 bases that match TRBD2. The sequence came from a woman aged 25-40 years with active or convalescent COVID-19. The sample taken for sequencing was peripheral blood. DNA sequence: TGCGCCAGCAGTGAAACTAGCGGGGGGGCCCAGACCCAGTACTTC. This codes for CASSETSGGAQTQYF.